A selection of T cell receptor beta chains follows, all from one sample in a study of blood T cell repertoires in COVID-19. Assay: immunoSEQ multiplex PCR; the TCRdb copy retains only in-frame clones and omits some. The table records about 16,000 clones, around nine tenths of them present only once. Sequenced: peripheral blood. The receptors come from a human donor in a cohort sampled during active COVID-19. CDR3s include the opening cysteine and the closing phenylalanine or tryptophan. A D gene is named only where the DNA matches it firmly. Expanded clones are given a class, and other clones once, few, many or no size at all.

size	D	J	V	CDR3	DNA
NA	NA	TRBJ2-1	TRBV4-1	CASSQDRVSSHNEQFF	TGCGCCAGCAGCCAAGATCGGGTCTCTTCCCACAATGAGCAGTTCTTC
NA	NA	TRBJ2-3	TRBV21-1	CASSNPRRAAGATDTQYF	TGTGCCAGCAGCAACCCTAGGCGAGCGGCGGGGGCCACAGATACGCAGTATTTT
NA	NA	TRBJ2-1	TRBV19	CASRAGFLGSYNEQFF	TGTGCCAGTAGGGCGGGATTCCTTGGCTCCTACAATGAGCAGTTCTTC
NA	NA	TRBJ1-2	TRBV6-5	CASSYGGTADGYTF	TGTGCCAGCAGTTACGGAGGGACGGCTGATGGCTACACCTTC
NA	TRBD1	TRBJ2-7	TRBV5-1	CASSLEQGSDEQYF	TGCGCCAGCAGCTTGGAACAGGGGTCTGACGAGCAGTACTTC
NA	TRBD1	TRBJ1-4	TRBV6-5	CASGTGDEKLFF	TGTGCCAGCGGGACAGGGGATGAAAAACTGTTTTTT
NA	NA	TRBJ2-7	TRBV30	CAWSGPYEQYF	TGTGCCTGGAGTGGTCCGTACGAGCAGTACTTC
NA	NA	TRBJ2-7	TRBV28	CASSALDGRNFEQYF	TGTGCCAGCAGTGCCCTGGATGGGAGAAACTTCGAGCAGTACTTC
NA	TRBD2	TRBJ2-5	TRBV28	CASSPRLAGRQETQYF	TGTGCCAGCAGTCCTCGACTAGCGGGACGGCAAGAGACCCAGTACTTC
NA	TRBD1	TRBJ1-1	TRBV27	CASSFQLQGPEAFF	TGTGCCAGCAGTTTCCAACTACAGGGGCCCGAGGCTTTCTTT
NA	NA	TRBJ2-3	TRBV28	CASTHPLEGGDTQYF	TGTGCCAGCACCCACCCTCTTGAAGGCGGGGATACGCAGTATTTT
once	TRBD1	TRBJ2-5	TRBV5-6	CASSSTGETETQYF	TGTGCCAGCAGCTCAACAGGGGAGACGGAGACCCAGTACTTC
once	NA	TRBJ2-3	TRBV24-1	CATSDSPGSTDTQYF	TGTGCCACCAGTGACTCCCCAGGATCCACAGATACGCAGTATTTT
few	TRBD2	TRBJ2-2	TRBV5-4	CASSSGLAGNTGELFF	TGTGCCAGCAGCTCCGGACTAGCGGGGAACACCGGGGAGCTGTTTTTT
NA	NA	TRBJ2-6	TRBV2	CASSDAGSRSPGANVLTF	TGTGCCAGCAGTGATGCAGGGTCTAGATCGCCTGGGGCCAACGTCCTGACTTTC
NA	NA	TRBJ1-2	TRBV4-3	CASSLRSGYGYTF	TGCGCCAGCAGCCTACGCTCCGGCTATGGCTACACCTTC
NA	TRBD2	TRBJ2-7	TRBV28	CASTSGSGYEQYF	TGTGCCAGCACCAGCGGGAGTGGGTACGAGCAGTACTTC
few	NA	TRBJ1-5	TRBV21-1	CASQVTGGSQPQHF	TGTGCCAGCCAGGTAACAGGGGGAAGTCAGCCCCAGCATTTT
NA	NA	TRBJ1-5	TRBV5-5	CASSLGQPNQPQHF	TGTGCCAGCAGCTTGGGACAGCCTAATCAGCCCCAGCATTTT
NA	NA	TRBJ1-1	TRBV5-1	CASSMDRLNTEAFF	TGCGCCAGCAGCATGGACAGACTGAACACTGAAGCTTTCTTT
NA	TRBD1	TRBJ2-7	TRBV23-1	CASSQSRRQGYYEQYF	TGCGCCAGCAGTCAATCCAGAAGACAGGGGTATTACGAGCAGTACTTC
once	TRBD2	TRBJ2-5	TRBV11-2	CASSLDVGEGETQYF	TGTGCCAGCAGCTTAGATGTAGGGGAGGGAGAGACCCAGTACTTC